This T cell receptor beta chain was obtained from a study of T cell responses to AZD1222 COVID-19 vaccine (dated by TCRdb to about 2021). For the study in its entirety: AZD1222 recipients with second doses at about 4 weeks or about 12 weeks were pooled, because spike-specific TCR depth and breadth did not differ between schedules. TCR sequencing covered some 250 trial participants: 200 to 210 given two doses of AZD1222 and some 25 given two doses of MenACWY control vaccine. Enrollment into the trials was organized by age into subgroups of 18-55, 56-69 and 70-plus years, and those subgroups contained approximately 150, 30 and 60 TCR-sequenced participants, respectively.

What the research found in general, with its limitations: Conclusions about previously exposed vaccinees were limited because only six AZD1222 recipients were SARS-CoV-2 seropositive at baseline. Reportedly, close to half of the unique spike-specific TCRs recognized epitopes lying outside the regions that are mutated in the B.1.351 and B.1.1.7 variants. CD4 TCRs associated with the vaccine covered the entire spike protein, and the dominant responses were in regions 160-218 and 743-854. Participants were mostly white British and included more females than males, and it was suggested by the authors that clonal diversity may have been underestimated. In the small 56-69-year group, the increase in depth fell short of significance, most likely because of low power. Because no day 14 peak-response samples were available, repertoires were characterized only after the peak T cell response. Spike-specific TCR breadth and depth rose significantly after two AZD1222 doses compared with day 0 and with MenACWY recipients.

On this clone itself: Its antigen target is currently unknown. Within one base of it there is no much larger clone, and no base qualities were kept.

The CDR3 regions of human TCRbeta chains were analyzed by immunosequencing. The source study handled its data this way. Repertoire TCRs were matched against a reference library of SARS-CoV-2-specific TCRs generated with the MIRA antigen-specificity platform. Breadth was defined as the fraction of unique TCRs that were SARS-CoV-2-associated, and depth was defined as the fraction of total T cells that were SARS-CoV-2-associated. Each spike-specific TCR was assigned to its reactive spike region and to a CD4 or CD8 class using the MIRA data. Log10-transformed breadth and depth values were compared by one-way ANOVA with Sidak's multiple comparisons tests. In TCRdb, the immuneACCESS table is reduced to in-frame sequences with V and J assigned. These tables do not hold every clone; where another copy was compared, an unresolved V gene accounts for under half, and the others remain unexplained. That table gives V, J and clone size, and the DNA gave D and trimming. The sample table lists about 160,000 clones, 75% to 95% of them with a count of one. Approximately 4.7% of the sample lies in the top ten.

The time point tag for this specimen amounts to: baseline before first vaccination. Samples from vaccinated people were obtained from the UK trials COV001 and COV002, which included a single-blind randomized controlled phase 2/3 trial of AZD1222 (ChAdOx1 nCoV-19) in healthy adults. For TCRbeta chain sequencing, PBMC samples were collected from trial participants at day 0 and at day 28 after the second dose. The V and J ends are trimmed by 10 bases and 0 bases, leaving 13 bases between them. CDR1 and CDR2 are drawn from the germline V gene: MDHEN, SYDVKM. The CDR3 measures 15 amino acids from cysteine to phenylalanine. Kept here is only the CDR3 DNA, which spans 45 bases and is read in frame from base 1.

Recombination connected TRBV28 to TRBJ1-6; 5 matching bases give a weak D call of TRBD1. This clonotype was obtained from an adult in good health. This sample comprised peripheral blood, obtained on day 0 of AZD1222 vaccination. The sequenced DNA is TGTGCCACCCGGACATTCAGCTCCTATAATTCACCCCTCCACTTT. It codes for CATRTFSSYNSPLHF.